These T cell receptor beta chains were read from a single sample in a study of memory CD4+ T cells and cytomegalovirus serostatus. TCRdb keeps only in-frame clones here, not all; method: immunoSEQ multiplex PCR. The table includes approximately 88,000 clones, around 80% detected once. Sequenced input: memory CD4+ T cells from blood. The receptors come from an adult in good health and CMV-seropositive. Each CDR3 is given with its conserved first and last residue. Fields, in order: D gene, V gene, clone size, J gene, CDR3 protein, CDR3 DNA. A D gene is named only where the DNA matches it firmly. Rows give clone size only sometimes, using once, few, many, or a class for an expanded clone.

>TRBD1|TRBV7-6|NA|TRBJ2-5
CASSLPGQGAETQYF
TGTGCCAGCAGCTTACCTGGACAGGGGGCAGAGACCCAGTACTTC
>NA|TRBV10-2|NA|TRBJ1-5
CASSELRGQHNQPQHF
TGCGCCAGCAGTGAGTTGAGAGGACAGCACAATCAGCCCCAGCATTTT
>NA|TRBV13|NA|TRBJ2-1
CASSPDWSSYNEQFF
TGTGCCAGCAGCCCGGACTGGAGCTCCTACAATGAGCAGTTCTTC
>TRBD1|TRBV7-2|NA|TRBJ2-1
CASSKRQGYNEQFF
TGTGCCAGCAGCAAACGACAGGGGTACAATGAGCAGTTCTTC
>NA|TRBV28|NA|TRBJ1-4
CASSTSLATNEKLFF
TGTGCCAGCAGTACCTCACTTGCAACTAATGAAAAACTGTTTTTT
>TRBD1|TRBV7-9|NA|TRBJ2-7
CASSLGGQAFYEQYF
TGTGCCAGCAGCTTAGGTGGACAGGCGTTCTACGAGCAGTACTTC
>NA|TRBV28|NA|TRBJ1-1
CASSLVLNTEAFF
TGTGCCAGCAGTTTAGTCCTGAACACTGAAGCTTTCTTT
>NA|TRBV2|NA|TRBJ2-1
CASKGEGWQFF
TGTGCCAGCAAAGGTGAAGGGTGGCAGTTCTTC
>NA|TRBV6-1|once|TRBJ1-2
CASSDPDSYGYTF
TGTGCCAGCAGTGATCCGGACTCCTATGGCTACACCTTC
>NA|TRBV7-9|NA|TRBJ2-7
CASSYTYEQYF
TGTGCCAGCAGCTATACCTACGAGCAGTACTTC
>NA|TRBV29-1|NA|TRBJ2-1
CSAGRVTNEQFF
TGCAGCGCTGGAAGGGTCACCAATGAGCAGTTCTTC
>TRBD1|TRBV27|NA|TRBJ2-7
CASRRTGFGHEQYF
TGTGCCAGCAGAAGGACAGGGTTCGGCCACGAGCAGTACTTC
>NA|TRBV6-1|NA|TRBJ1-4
CASSLVDTNEKLFF
TGTGCCAGCAGTCTCGTGGACACTAATGAAAAACTGTTTTTT
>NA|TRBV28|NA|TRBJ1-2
CASRGLNYGYTF
TGTGCCAGCCGGGGTCTTAACTATGGCTACACCTTC
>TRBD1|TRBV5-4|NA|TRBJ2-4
CASSIGQGSRDIQYF
TGTGCCAGCAGCATAGGACAGGGGTCAAGGGACATTCAGTACTTC
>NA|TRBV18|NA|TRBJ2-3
CASSPDLGSTDTQYF
TGTGCCAGCTCTCCCGACCTCGGGAGCACAGATACGCAGTATTTT
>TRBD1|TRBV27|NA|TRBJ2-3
CASSREPRQGVTDTQYF
TGTGCCAGCAGCCGAGAACCGAGACAGGGGGTTACAGATACGCAGTATTTT
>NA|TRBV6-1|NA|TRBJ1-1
CASKRQLNTEAFF
TGTGCCAGCAAGCGACAGCTTAACACTGAAGCTTTCTTT
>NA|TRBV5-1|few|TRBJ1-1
CASSVDTNTEAFF
TGCGCCAGCAGCGTCGACACGAACACTGAAGCTTTCTTT
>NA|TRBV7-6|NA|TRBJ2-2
CASSAPRVTNTGELFF
TGTGCCAGCAGCGCCCCCCGGGTCACCAACACCGGGGAGCTGTTTTTT
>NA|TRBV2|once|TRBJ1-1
CASSEARAGSPFF
TGTGCCAGCAGTGAAGCTCGGGCCGGCTCTCCTTTCTTT
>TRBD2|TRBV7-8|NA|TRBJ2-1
CASSILWTSFNEQFF
TGTGCCAGCAGCATTTTATGGACTAGTTTCAATGAGCAGTTCTTC
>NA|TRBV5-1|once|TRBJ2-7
CASSLDGSYEQYF
TGCGCCAGCAGCTTGGATGGCTCCTACGAGCAGTACTTC
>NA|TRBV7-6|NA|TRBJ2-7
CASSLSEKALQYF
TGTGCCAGCAGCTTATCAGAGAAAGCGCTGCAGTACTTC
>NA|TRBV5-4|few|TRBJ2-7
CASSSATDTYEQYF
TGTGCCAGCAGCTCGGCGACTGATACCTACGAGCAGTACTTC
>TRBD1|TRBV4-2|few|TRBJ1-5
CASSPGQTNQPQHF
TGTGCCAGCAGCCCGGGACAGACAAATCAGCCCCAGCATTTT
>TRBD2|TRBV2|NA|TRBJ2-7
CASSRLAGGGYEQYF
TGTGCCAGCAGTAGACTAGCGGGAGGGGGCTACGAGCAGTACTTC
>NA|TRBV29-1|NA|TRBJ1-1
CSVIWDRNTEAFF
TGCAGCGTCATCTGGGACCGAAACACTGAAGCTTTCTTT
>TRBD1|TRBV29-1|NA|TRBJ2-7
CSVGLDRGWYEQYF
TGCAGCGTTGGGTTGGACAGGGGATGGTACGAGCAGTACTTC
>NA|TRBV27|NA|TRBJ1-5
CASSFNGDSNQPQHF
TGTGCCAGCAGTTTTAACGGTGATAGCAATCAGCCCCAGCATTTT
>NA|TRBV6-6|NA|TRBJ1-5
CASSSLGGNQPQHF
TGTGCCAGCAGTTCTCTGGGAGGGAATCAGCCCCAGCATTTT
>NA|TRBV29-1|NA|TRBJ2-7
CSVVPGSYEQYF
TGCAGCGTTGTCCCGGGCTCCTACGAGCAGTACTTC
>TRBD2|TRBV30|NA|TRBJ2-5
CAWSRGAGVSETQYF
TGTGCCTGGAGTCGAGGAGCGGGAGTGAGTGAGACCCAGTACTTC
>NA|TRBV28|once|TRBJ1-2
CASSFSNYGYTF
TGTGCCAGCAGTTTTTCCAACTATGGCTACACCTTC
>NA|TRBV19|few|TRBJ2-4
CASSIGGVLAKNIQYF
TGTGCCAGTAGTATAGGAGGGGTTCTAGCCAAAAACATTCAGTACTTC
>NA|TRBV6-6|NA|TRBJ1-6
CASSSSDSLNSPLHF
NA
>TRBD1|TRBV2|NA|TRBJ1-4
CASSFPGQSNEKLFF
TGTGCCAGCAGTTTCCCGGGACAGTCTAATGAAAAACTGTTTTTT
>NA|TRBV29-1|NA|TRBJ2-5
CSVAASLGTQYF
TGCAGCGTTGCCGCCTCTCTAGGGACCCAGTACTTC
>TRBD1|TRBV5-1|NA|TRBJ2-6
CASSLEDRVGANVLTF
TGCGCCAGCAGCTTGGAGGACAGGGTTGGGGCCAACGTCCTGACTTTC
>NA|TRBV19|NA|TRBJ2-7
CASSIGSELSYEQYF
TGTGCCAGTAGTATCGGATCGGAACTCTCCTACGAGCAGTACTTC
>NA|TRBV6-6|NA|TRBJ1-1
CASSGELGAEAFF
TGTGCCAGCAGTGGCGAGTTGGGGGCTGAAGCTTTCTTT
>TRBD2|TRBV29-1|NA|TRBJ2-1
CSVEASGAGEQFF
TGCAGCGTTGAAGCTAGCGGGGCCGGTGAGCAGTTCTTC
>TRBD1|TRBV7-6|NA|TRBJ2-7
CASSFRQGPYEQYF
TGTGCCAGCAGCTTCAGACAGGGTCCCTACGAGCAGTACTTC